This T cell receptor (beta chain) stems from a study of T-cell memory formation after mild COVID-19. TCRdb ran MiXCR on the 5' RACE reads and lists one entry per CDR3 protein. The data hold around 200,000 distinct CDR3 sequences, with roughly a tenth observed a single time. Germline CDR1 is SGHVS and CDR2 is FQNEAQ. The CDR3 is 17 residues long. V lost 5 bases and J lost 7; bases outside the gene matches: 13. This clonotype has just a few counts. The specimen was PBMCs or a T cell subset sorted from them (not recorded which). This TCR was recovered from a man aged 18 to 29 who had mild COVID-19 (a few samples of this study predate the infection). Cell type and time point are not known. The chain employs TRBV7-8 and TRBJ1-5, with 11 bases lining up with TRBD1. The CDR3 loop reads CASSPTGTGGYFQPQHF. As DNA, the CDR3 is TGTGCCAGCAGCCCGACTGGGACAGGGGGATATTTCCAGCCCCAGCATTTT.